Below, 9 T cell receptor beta chains from the same sample are listed, as sequenced in a study of siplizumab effects on memory and regulatory T cells. Produced via immunoSEQ multiplex PCR; TCRdb's table is partial and in-frame only. The sample consists of roughly 110,000 clones, 85% to 95% of them appearing once. The sample was non-Treg CD4+ T cells sorted from blood. The receptors were gathered from a human donor in good health.

In this sample, this clone turned up once. V and J are TRBV6-1 and TRBJ2-7, with D possibly TRBD1 on 5 matching bases. This CDR3 is built from 13 residues. CDR1 and CDR2 (germline): MNHNS, SASEGT. The ends were cut back, 7 bases at V and 3 bases at J, with 13 bases in the middle. The CDR3 sequence is CASTQDTFYEQYF. In DNA form, the CDR3 reads TGTGCCAGCACTCAGGACACCTTCTACGAGCAGTACTTC.

This chain joins TRBV12-5 and TRBJ1-2, with D unresolved. Trimming stripped 3 bases from V and 8 bases from J, with 13 bases between. CDR1 is LGHNT and CDR2 is FRNRAP in the germline V gene. This CDR3 contains 13 residues. CDR3 nucleotides: TGTGCTAGTGGTTTACCCCCAGTGGAGGGCTACACCTTC. Translation: CASGLPPVEGYTF.

V and J are TRBV23-1 and TRBJ2-5, with 7 bases that match TRBD1. TRBV23-1 is an open reading frame whose function is uncertain. V lost 0 bases, J lost 1 base, and 2 bases stayed unmatched. The length of the CDR3 is 15 residues. For the CDR3, the DNA is TGCGCCAGCAGTCAATCGTCAGGGGGCCAAGAGACCCAGTACTTC. Translated: CASSQSSGGQETQYF.

This clone was observed a few times. The CDR3: CASSMGGGIVLEAFF. For the CDR3, the DNA is TGTGCCAGTAGTATGGGCGGGGGGATCGTGCTTGAAGCTTTCTTT. The rearrangement links TRBV19 to TRBJ1-1, with a possible D match to TRBD1 (5 bases). There are 15 residues in the CDR3. CDR1 and CDR2 (germline): LNHDA, SQIVND (reference sequence). V lost 3 bases to trimming and J lost 7 bases, with 18 bases between them.

The V and J genes are TRBV7-2 and TRBJ1-2; D is uncertain. Trimming took off 1 base at V and 3 bases at J, with 9 bases between the two ends. Germline V gene data show CDR1 as SGHTA and CDR2 as FQGNSA. This CDR3 region has 14 residues. Here the CDR3 reads CASSLGTSHYGYTF. CDR3 nucleotide sequence: TGTGCCAGCAGCTTAGGGACCAGTCACTATGGCTACACCTTC.

V and J are TRBV4-1 and TRBJ1-2; D is unresolved. The V gene's germline CDR1 is MGHRA and CDR2 YSYEKL. The CDR3 length is 13 residues. V was cut by 0 bases and J by 8 bases, with 10 bases left in between. CDR3 sequence (DNA): TGCGCCAGCAGCCAAGATCCAGGTCAGGGCTACACCTTC. It codes for CASSQDPGQGYTF.

This sequence joins TRBV5-5 and TRBJ2-5, with D uncertain. Trimming left V 1 base short and J 4 bases short, with 11 bases between. Germline V lookup: CDR1 SGHKS, CDR2 YYEKEE (reference sequence). The CDR3 consists of 14 residues. CDR3 coding DNA: TGTGCCAGCAGCTTGTTAATGGCCCCAGAGACCCAGTACTTC. This translates into CASSLLMAPETQYF.

This clone was found once. The J gene is TRBJ1-2, the V gene TRBV6-6; 9 bases line up with TRBD1. CDR3 length equals 14 residues. Germline values: CDR1 MNHNY, CDR2 SVGAGI (reference sequence). J lost 3 bases, V lost 6 bases, and 5 bases had no gene match. In nucleotides, the CDR3 is TGTGCCAGCAGCCCCGGGACAGGGTACTATGGCTACACCTTC. Its protein product is CASSPGTGYYGYTF.

The CDR3 sequence: CASSLPRTDYGYTF. The CDR3 DNA follows: TGTGCCAGCAGTTTACCGAGGACAGACTATGGCTACACCTTC. The chain joins TRBV28 to TRBJ1-2; D is perhaps TRBD1 (6 bases). The CDR3 length is 14 residues. Trimming took 2 bases from V and 3 from J, leaving 10 bases between them. Per germline, CDR1 MDHEN and CDR2 SYDVKM.